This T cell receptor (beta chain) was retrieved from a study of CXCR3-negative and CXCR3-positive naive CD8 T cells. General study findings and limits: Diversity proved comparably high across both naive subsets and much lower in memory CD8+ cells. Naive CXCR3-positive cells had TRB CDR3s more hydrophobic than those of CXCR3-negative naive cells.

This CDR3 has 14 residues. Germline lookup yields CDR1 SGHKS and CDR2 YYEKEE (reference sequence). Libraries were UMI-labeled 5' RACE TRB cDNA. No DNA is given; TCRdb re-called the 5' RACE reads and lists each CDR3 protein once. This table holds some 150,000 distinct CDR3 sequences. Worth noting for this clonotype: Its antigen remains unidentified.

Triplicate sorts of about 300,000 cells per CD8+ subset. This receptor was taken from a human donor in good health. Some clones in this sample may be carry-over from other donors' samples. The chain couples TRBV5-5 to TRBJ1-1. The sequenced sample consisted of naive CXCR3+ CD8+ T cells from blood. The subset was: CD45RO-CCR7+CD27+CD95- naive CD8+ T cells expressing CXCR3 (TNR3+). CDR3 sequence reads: CASSYSLSGIEAFF.